The clone carrying this TCR beta chain was observed a few times. These data originate in a study of blood T cell repertoires in COVID-19. Whole-study context: PBMCs, B-cell-depleted T cells, or T cells were the source of the cDNA or gDNA that made up the material.

Everyone who took part was 18 to 89 years old, and they came from fewer than 25 US areas. Cohort placement rested on clinical history that participants reported themselves. Authors' data handling: Researchers report that nucleated cell counts were estimated from reference gene primer amplification. Libraries were prepared by immunoSEQ multiplex PCR; TCRdb keeps only in-frame clonotypes and omits some of them. From that table come the V and J calls and clone size; the DNA was used to work out D and trimming. The sample yields some 250,000 clones, 90% to 95% seen once. Trimming left V 7 bases short and J 2 bases short, with 20 bases between. The CDR3 totals 17 residues. Germline CDR1 reads SEHNR; CDR2 reads FQNEAQ (reference sequence).

J is TRBJ2-2 and V is TRBV7-9; maybe TRBD1 (7 bases). This clonotype originated in a human donor in a cohort exposed to, infected with or recovered from COVID-19 (not recorded which). The donor label of this sample is uncertain. The sample comprised PBMCs or T cells enriched from blood (not recorded which). The CDR3 protein is CASKEGSGTVNTGELFF. The CDR3 region has the DNA TGTGCCAGCAAGGAGGGGTCCGGGACAGTTAACACCGGGGAGCTGTTTTTT.